This is a list of T cell receptor beta chains from one sample in a study of T cells in Graves' hyperthyroidism and ophthalmopathy. One entry per CDR3 protein, called by TCRdb with MiXCR from the multiplex PCR reads. The sample includes some 400,000 distinct CDR3 sequences, about 18% of them seen just once. What was sequenced was blood. The receptors originated from a woman aged 18 to 35 with Graves' hyperthyroidism. The CDR3 runs from the conserved cysteine through the conserved F or W. The order of the fields is J gene, clone size, V gene, D gene, CDR3 protein, CDR3 DNA. D genes are given only for firm matches. Clone sizes are given selectively: once, few, many, or a class where the clone is expanded.

j_call: TRBJ1-1; clone_size: many; v_call: TRBV12-5; d_call: -; cdr3_aa: CASGSSRTEAFF; cdr3_nt: TGTGCTAGTGGTTCCTCCCGCACTGAAGCTTTCTTT
j_call: TRBJ2-7; clone_size: -; v_call: TRBV7-2; d_call: -; cdr3_aa: CASSPLPETYEQYF; cdr3_nt: TGTGCCAGCAGCCCGCTGCCAGAGACCTACGAGCAGTACTTC
j_call: TRBJ2-7; clone_size: many; v_call: TRBV20-1; d_call: TRBD2; cdr3_aa: CSARDRLAGGPYEQYF; cdr3_nt: TGCAGTGCTAGAGATCGGCTAGCGGGGGGACCCTACGAGCAGTACTTC
j_call: TRBJ2-7; clone_size: many; v_call: TRBV4-1; d_call: TRBD2; cdr3_aa: CASSQDYAGAYEQYF; cdr3_nt: TGCGCCAGCAGCCAAGATTACGCGGGGGCCTACGAGCAGTACTTC
j_call: TRBJ1-1; clone_size: many; v_call: TRBV2; d_call: -; cdr3_aa: CASSESLGVNTEAFF; cdr3_nt: TGTGCCAGCAGTGAGTCCCTGGGAGTTAACACTGAAGCTTTCTTT
j_call: TRBJ2-5; clone_size: -; v_call: TRBV7-2; d_call: TRBD1; cdr3_aa: CASSLVGTVQETQYF; cdr3_nt: TGTGCCAGCAGCTTAGTTGGGACAGTACAAGAGACCCAGTACTTC
j_call: TRBJ2-1; clone_size: many; v_call: TRBV6-1; d_call: -; cdr3_aa: CASIRDTAYNEQFF; cdr3_nt: TGTGCCAGCATCCGGGACACCGCCTACAATGAGCAGTTCTTC
j_call: TRBJ1-2; clone_size: many; v_call: TRBV7-9; d_call: -; cdr3_aa: CASSSEGRYGYTF; cdr3_nt: TGTGCCAGCAGTTCAGAGGGCCGCTATGGCTACACCTTC
j_call: TRBJ1-5; clone_size: -; v_call: TRBV6-1; d_call: TRBD1; cdr3_aa: CASSGTGRRNQPQHF; cdr3_nt: TGTGCCAGCAGTGGGACAGGACGCCGCAATCAGCCCCAGCATTTT
j_call: TRBJ2-7; clone_size: many; v_call: TRBV6-1; d_call: -; cdr3_aa: CASTPPPGFNEQYF; cdr3_nt: TGTGCCAGCACCCCACCCCCAGGGTTCAACGAGCAGTACTTC
j_call: TRBJ2-5; clone_size: many; v_call: TRBV24-1; d_call: TRBD2; cdr3_aa: CATSEAGLARRETQYF; cdr3_nt: TGTGCCACCAGTGAGGCGGGACTAGCGAGGCGAGAGACCCAGTACTTC
j_call: TRBJ1-2; clone_size: -; v_call: TRBV20-1; d_call: -; cdr3_aa: CSARDGADAYGYTF; cdr3_nt: TGCAGTGCTAGAGATGGGGCTGACGCCTATGGCTACACCTTC
j_call: TRBJ2-5; clone_size: many; v_call: TRBV28; d_call: TRBD1; cdr3_aa: CASSLSRGRLETQYF; cdr3_nt: TGTGCCAGCAGTTTATCCAGGGGGCGCCTGGAGACCCAGTACTTC
j_call: TRBJ2-7; clone_size: many; v_call: TRBV6-5; d_call: -; cdr3_aa: CASSYLAYEQYF; cdr3_nt: TGTGCCAGCAGTTACCTGGCGTACGAGCAGTACTTC
j_call: TRBJ2-7; clone_size: many; v_call: TRBV28; d_call: TRBD1; cdr3_aa: CASSAPGTGGYEQYF; cdr3_nt: TGTGCCAGCAGTGCCCCCGGGACAGGGGGCTACGAGCAGTACTTC
j_call: TRBJ2-2; clone_size: -; v_call: TRBV6-1; d_call: -; cdr3_aa: CASSSRGADGELFF; cdr3_nt: TGTGCCAGCAGTAGTCGGGGGGCAGACGGGGAGCTGTTTTTT
j_call: TRBJ2-7; clone_size: many; v_call: TRBV6-5; d_call: -; cdr3_aa: CASKGQNYEQYF; cdr3_nt: TGTGCCAGCAAAGGACAAAACTACGAGCAGTACTTC
j_call: TRBJ1-5; clone_size: many; v_call: TRBV6-1; d_call: -; cdr3_aa: CASSEVEGEGNQPQHF; cdr3_nt: TGTGCCAGCAGTGAAGTAGAGGGGGAGGGCAATCAGCCCCAGCATTTT
j_call: TRBJ1-2; clone_size: many; v_call: TRBV11-2; d_call: -; cdr3_aa: CASSPGRSPYGYTF; cdr3_nt: TGTGCCAGCAGCCCCGGACGGAGTCCATATGGCTACACCTTC
j_call: TRBJ2-5; clone_size: -; v_call: TRBV9; d_call: -; cdr3_aa: CASSPGLRGQETQYF; cdr3_nt: TGTGCCAGCAGCCCCGGTCTCCGGGGGCAAGAGACCCAGTACTTC
j_call: TRBJ1-2; clone_size: -; v_call: TRBV12-3/TRBV12-4; d_call: -; cdr3_aa: CASSWGSGNYGYTF; cdr3_nt: TGTGCCAGCAGTTGGGGGTCGGGCAACTATGGCTACACCTTC
j_call: TRBJ1-2; clone_size: -; v_call: TRBV4-1; d_call: -; cdr3_aa: CASSQLFYRQARYGYTF; cdr3_nt: TGCGCCAGCAGCCAACTTTTTTACCGACAGGCCCGCTATGGCTACACCTTC
j_call: TRBJ1-3; clone_size: -; v_call: TRBV6-1; d_call: -; cdr3_aa: CAGGPTLGNTIYF; cdr3_nt: TGTGCTGGGGGGCCGACCCTCGGAAACACCATATATTTT
j_call: TRBJ1-3; clone_size: few; v_call: TRBV11-1; d_call: -; cdr3_aa: CASSRRQSGNTIYF; cdr3_nt: TGTGCCAGCAGCCGCCGCCAGTCTGGAAACACCATATATTTT
j_call: TRBJ2-7; clone_size: many; v_call: TRBV3-1; d_call: TRBD2; cdr3_aa: CASSHSSGATYEQYF; cdr3_nt: TGTGCCAGCAGTCACTCTAGCGGGGCGACCTACGAGCAGTACTTC
j_call: TRBJ2-2; clone_size: many; v_call: TRBV20-1; d_call: -; cdr3_aa: CSAPRPGAYTGELFF; cdr3_nt: TGCAGTGCTCCAAGACCGGGGGCCTACACCGGGGAGCTGTTTTTT
j_call: TRBJ1-2; clone_size: many; v_call: TRBV6-5; d_call: -; cdr3_aa: CASSYPGDGGYTF; cdr3_nt: TGTGCCAGCAGTTATCCGGGGGACGGAGGCTACACCTTC
j_call: TRBJ2-5; clone_size: many; v_call: TRBV12-3/TRBV12-4; d_call: TRBD2; cdr3_aa: CASTLPGGARETQYF; cdr3_nt: TGTGCCAGCACCCTACCCGGGGGGGCTAGAGAGACCCAGTACTTC
j_call: TRBJ1-2; clone_size: many; v_call: TRBV28; d_call: -; cdr3_aa: CASWPGAGGYTF; cdr3_nt: TGTGCCAGCTGGCCCGGGGCAGGTGGCTACACCTTC
j_call: TRBJ2-7; clone_size: many; v_call: TRBV6-5; d_call: -; cdr3_aa: CASSYSKGMSSYEQYF; cdr3_nt: TGTGCCAGCAGTTACTCGAAGGGGATGTCGTCCTACGAGCAGTACTTC
j_call: TRBJ1-1; clone_size: many; v_call: TRBV20-1; d_call: -; cdr3_aa: CSASRTADTEAFF; cdr3_nt: TGCAGTGCTTCCCGGACAGCGGATACTGAAGCTTTCTTT